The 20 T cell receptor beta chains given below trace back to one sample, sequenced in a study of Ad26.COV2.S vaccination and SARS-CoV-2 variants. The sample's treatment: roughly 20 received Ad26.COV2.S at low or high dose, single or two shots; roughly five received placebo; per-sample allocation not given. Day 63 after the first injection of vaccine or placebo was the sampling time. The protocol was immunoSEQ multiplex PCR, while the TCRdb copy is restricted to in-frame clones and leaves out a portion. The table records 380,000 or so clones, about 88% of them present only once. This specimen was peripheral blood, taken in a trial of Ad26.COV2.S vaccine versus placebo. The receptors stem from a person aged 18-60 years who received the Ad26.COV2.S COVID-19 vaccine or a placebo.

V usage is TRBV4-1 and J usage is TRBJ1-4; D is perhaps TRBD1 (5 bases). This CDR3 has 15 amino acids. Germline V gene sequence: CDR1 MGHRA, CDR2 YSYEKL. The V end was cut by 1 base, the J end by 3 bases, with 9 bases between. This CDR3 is CASSQVGTANEKLFF. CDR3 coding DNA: TGCGCCAGCAGCCAAGTGGGGACGGCTAATGAAAAACTGTTTTTT.

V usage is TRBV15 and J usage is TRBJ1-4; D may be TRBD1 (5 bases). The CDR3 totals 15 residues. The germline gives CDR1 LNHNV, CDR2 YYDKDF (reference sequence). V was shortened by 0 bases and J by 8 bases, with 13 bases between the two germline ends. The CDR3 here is CATSRERGGREKLFF. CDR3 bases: TGTGCCACCAGCAGAGAGAGGGGCGGACGGGAAAAACTGTTTTTT.

The CDR3 DNA is TGTGCCAGCAGCTTAGTCCCCCTAGGGGGTGGTCAGCCCCAGCATTTT. This codes for CASSLVPLGGGQPQHF. The rearrangement links TRBV7-2 to TRBJ1-5; a weak D match, TRBD1 (6 bases). CDR1 is SGHTA, CDR2 FQGNSA, per germline. V lost 1 base to trimming and J lost 6 bases, with 16 bases between them. This CDR3 contains 16 residues.

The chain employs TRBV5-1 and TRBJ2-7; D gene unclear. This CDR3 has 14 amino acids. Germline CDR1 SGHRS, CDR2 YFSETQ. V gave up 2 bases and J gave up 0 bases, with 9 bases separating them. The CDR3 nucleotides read TGCGCCAGCAGCTTTTCACAGAACTCCTACGAGCAGTACTTC. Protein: CASSFSQNSYEQYF.

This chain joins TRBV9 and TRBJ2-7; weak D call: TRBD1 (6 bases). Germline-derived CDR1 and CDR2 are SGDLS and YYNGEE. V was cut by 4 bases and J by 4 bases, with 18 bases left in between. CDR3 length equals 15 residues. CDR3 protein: CASSPAAGESYEQYF. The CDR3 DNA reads TGTGCCAGCAGCCCAGCGGCAGGGGAGTCATACGAGCAGTACTTC.

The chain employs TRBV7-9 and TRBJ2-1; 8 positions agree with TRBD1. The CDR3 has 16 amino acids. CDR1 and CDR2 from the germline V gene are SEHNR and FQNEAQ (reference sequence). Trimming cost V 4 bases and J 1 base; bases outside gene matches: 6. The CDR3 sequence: CASSSGQGISYNEQFF. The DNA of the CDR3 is TGTGCCAGCAGCTCCGGACAGGGAATTTCCTACAATGAGCAGTTCTTC.

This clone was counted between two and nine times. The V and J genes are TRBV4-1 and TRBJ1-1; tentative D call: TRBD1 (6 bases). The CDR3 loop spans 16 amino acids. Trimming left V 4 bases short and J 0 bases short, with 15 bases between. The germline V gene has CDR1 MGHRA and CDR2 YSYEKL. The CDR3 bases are TGCGCCAGCAGCCTCGGACAGCTCCGACTGAACACTGAAGCTTTCTTT. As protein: CASSLGQLRLNTEAFF.

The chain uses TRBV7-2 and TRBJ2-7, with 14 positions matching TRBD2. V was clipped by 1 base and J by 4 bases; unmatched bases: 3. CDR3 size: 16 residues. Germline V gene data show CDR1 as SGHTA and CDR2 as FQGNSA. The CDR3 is CASSLGGLAGVYEQYF. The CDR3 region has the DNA TGTGCCAGCAGCTTAGGGGGACTAGCGGGAGTTTACGAGCAGTACTTC. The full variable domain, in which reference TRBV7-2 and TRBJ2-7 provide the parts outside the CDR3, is GAGVSQSPSNKVTEKGKDVELRCDPISGHTALYWYRQSLGQGLEFLIYFQGNSAPDKSGLPSDRFSAERTGGSVSTLTIQRTQQEDSAVYLCASSLGGLAGVYEQYFGPGTRLTVT.

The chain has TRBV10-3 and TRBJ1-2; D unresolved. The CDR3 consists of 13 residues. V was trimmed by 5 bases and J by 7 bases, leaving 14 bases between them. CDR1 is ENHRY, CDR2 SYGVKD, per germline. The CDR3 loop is CAISPKSGVGYTF. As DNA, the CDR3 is TGTGCCATCAGTCCAAAGTCAGGAGTTGGCTACACCTTC.

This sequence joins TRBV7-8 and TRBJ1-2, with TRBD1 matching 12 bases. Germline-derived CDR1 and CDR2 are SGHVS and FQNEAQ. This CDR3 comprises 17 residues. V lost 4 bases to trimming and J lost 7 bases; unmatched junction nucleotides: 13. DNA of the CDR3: TGTGCCAGCAGCTACATGGGGTACGGGACAGGGGGCTCTGGCTACACCTTC. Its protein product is CASSYMGYGTGGSGYTF.

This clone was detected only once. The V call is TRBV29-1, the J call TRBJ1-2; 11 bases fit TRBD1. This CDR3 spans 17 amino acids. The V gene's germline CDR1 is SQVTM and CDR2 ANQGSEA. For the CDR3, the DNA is TGCAGTGTCCGATCCCCGGGACAGGGGGAAGTTGGCTATGGCTACACCTTC. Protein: CSVRSPGQGEVGYGYTF.

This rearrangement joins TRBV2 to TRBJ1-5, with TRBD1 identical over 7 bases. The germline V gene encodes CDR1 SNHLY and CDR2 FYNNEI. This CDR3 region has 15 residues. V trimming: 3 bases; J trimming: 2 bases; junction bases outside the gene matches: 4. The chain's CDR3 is CASSERGQGNQPQHF. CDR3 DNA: TGTGCCAGCAGTGAGAGGGGGCAAGGCAATCAGCCCCAGCATTTT.

The CDR3 reads CASSLQAWATQYF. The CDR3, as DNA: TGTGCCAGCAGTTTGCAAGCTTGGGCTACCCAGTACTTC. The V call is TRBV27, the J call TRBJ2-5; D is undetermined. Trimming left V 3 bases short and J 8 bases short, with 13 bases between. Germline values: CDR1 MNHEY, CDR2 SMNVEV (reference sequence). The CDR3 extends over 13 amino acids.

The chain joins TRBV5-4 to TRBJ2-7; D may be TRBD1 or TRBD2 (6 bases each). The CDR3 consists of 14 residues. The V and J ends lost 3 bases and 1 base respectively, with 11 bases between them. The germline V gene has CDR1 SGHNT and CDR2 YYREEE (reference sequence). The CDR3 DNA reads TGTGCCAGCAGCTCTAGAGGGGGGTCCTACGAGCAGTACTTC. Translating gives CASSSRGGSYEQYF.

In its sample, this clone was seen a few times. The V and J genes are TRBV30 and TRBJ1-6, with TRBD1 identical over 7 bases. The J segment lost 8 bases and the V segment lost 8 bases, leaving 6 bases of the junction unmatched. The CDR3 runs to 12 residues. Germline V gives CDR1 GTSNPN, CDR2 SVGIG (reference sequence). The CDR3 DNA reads TGTGCCGGAACAGGGGTGGATTCACCCCTCCACTTT. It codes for CAGTGVDSPLHF.

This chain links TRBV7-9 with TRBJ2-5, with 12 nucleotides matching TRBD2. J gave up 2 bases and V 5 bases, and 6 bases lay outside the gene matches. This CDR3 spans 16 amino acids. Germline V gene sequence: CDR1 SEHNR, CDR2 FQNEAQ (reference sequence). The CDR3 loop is CASSLLAGGPQETQYF. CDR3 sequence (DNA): TGTGCCAGCAGCCTCCTAGCGGGGGGGCCGCAAGAGACCCAGTACTTC.

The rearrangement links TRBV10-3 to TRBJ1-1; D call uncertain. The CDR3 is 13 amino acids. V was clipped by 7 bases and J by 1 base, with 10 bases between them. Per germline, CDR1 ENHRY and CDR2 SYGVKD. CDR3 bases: TGTGCCATCAAGGGTCAGACGAACACTGAAGCTTTCTTT. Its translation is CAIKGQTNTEAFF.

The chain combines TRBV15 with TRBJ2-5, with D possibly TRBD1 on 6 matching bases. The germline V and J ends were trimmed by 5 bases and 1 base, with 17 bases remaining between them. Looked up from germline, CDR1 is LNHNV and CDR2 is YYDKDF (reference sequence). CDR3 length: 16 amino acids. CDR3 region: CATSERGTLFQETQYF. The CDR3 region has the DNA TGTGCCACCAGCGAGAGAGGGACACTCTTCCAAGAGACCCAGTACTTC.

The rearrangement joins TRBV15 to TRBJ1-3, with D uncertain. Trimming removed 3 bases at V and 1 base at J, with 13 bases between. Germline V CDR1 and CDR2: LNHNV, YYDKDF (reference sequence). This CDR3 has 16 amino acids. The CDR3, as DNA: TGTGCCACCAGCAGGGCTTTTGGACTATCTGGAAACACCATATATTTT. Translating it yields CATSRAFGLSGNTIYF.

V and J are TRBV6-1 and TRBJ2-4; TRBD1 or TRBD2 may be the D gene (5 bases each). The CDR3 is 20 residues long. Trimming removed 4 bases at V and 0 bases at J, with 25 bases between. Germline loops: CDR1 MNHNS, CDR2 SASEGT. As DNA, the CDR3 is TGTGCCAGCAGTGGGCCCGTGTGGGGGAGCACCCCCTTAGCCAAAAACATTCAGTACTTC. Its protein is CASSGPVWGSTPLAKNIQYF.